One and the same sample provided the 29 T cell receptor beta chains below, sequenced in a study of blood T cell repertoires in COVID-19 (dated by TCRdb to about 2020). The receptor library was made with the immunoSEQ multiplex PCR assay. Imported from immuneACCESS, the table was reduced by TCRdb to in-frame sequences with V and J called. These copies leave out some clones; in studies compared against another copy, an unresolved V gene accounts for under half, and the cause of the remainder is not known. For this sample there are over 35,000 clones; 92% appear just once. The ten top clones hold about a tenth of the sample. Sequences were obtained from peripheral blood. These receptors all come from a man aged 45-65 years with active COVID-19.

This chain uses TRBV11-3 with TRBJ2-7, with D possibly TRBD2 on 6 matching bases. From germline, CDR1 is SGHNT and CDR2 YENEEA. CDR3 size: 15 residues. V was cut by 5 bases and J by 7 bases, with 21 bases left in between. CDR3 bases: TGTGCCAGCAGCAACCGGGACTCCCCTTTCGGGGAGCAGTACTTC. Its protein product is CASSNRDSPFGEQYF.

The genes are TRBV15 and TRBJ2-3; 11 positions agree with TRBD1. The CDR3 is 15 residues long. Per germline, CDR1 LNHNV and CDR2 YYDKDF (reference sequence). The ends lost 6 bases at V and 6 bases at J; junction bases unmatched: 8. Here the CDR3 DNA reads TGTGCCACCAGTACGGACAGGGGGCTTTCCGATACGCAGTATTTT. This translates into CATSTDRGLSDTQYF.

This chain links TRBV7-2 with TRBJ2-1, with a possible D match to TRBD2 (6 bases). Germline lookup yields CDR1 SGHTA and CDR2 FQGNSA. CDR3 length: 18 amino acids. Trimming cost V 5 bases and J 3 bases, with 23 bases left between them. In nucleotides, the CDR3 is TGTGCCAGCAGCGGGATCGGGGGAACCTTAACCGGCTACAATGAGCAGTTCTTC. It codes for CASSGIGGTLTGYNEQFF.

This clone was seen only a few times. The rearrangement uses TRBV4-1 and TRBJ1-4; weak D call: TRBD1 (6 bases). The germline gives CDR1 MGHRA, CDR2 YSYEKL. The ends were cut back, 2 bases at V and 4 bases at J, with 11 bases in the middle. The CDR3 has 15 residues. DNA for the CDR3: TGCGCCAGCAGCCAACCCACAGGGAATAATGAAAAACTGTTTTTT. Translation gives CASSQPTGNNEKLFF.

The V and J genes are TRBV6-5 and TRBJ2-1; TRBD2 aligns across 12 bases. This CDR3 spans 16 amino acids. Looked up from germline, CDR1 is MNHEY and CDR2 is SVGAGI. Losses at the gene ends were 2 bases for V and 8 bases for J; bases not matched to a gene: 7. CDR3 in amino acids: CASSYRGTSGRYEQFF. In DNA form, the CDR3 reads TGTGCCAGCAGTTACAGGGGCACTAGCGGGAGGTATGAGCAGTTCTTC.

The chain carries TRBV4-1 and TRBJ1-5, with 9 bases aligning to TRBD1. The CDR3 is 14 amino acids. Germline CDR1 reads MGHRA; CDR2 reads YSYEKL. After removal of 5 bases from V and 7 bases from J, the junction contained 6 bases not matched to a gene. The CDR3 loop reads CASSVGQGEQPQHF. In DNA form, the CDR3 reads TGCGCCAGCAGCGTGGGACAGGGAGAACAGCCCCAGCATTTT.

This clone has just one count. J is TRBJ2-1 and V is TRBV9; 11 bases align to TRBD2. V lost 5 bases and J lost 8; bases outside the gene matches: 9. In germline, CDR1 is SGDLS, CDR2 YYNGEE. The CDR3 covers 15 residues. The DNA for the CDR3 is TGTGCCAGCAGTATAGCGGGAGGGAGGGTCGATGAGCAGTTCTTC. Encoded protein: CASSIAGGRVDEQFF.

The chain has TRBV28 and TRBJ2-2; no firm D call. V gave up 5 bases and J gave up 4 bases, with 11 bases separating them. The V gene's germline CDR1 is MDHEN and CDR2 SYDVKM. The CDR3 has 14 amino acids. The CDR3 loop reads CASSRGWITGELFF. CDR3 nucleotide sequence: TGTGCCAGCAGTCGAGGTTGGATCACCGGGGAGCTGTTTTTT.

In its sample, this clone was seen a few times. CDR3 bases: TGTGCCAGCAGTTTATCCCCAGGATCCTACAATGAGCAGTTCTTC. Amino acids: CASSLSPGSYNEQFF. The chain has TRBV28 and TRBJ2-1; D is unresolved. CDR3 length equals 15 residues. Trimming cost V 1 base and J 1 base, with 8 bases left between them. The V gene's germline CDR1 is MDHEN and CDR2 SYDVKM.

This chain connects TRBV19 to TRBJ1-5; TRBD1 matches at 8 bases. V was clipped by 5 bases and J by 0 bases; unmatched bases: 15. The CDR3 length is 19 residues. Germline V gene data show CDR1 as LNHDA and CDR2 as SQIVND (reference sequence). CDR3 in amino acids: CASSEETGALSLSNQPQHF. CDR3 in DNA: TGTGCCAGTAGTGAAGAGACAGGGGCCCTGTCCCTTAGCAATCAGCCCCAGCATTTT.

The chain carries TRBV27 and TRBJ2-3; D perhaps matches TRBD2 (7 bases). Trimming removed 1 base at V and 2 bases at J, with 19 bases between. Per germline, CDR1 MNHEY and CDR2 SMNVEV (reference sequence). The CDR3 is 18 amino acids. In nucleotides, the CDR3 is TGTGCCAGCAGTTTATGGTCTAGCGGAAGGGGGGACACAGATACGCAGTATTTT. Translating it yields CASSLWSSGRGDTDTQYF.

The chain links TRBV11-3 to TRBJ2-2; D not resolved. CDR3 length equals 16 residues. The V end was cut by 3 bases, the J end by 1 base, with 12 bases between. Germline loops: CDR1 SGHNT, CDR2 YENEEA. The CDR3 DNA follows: TGTGCCAGCAGCTTTCGAGGCTTCCAGAACACCGGGGAGCTGTTTTTT. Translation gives CASSFRGFQNTGELFF.

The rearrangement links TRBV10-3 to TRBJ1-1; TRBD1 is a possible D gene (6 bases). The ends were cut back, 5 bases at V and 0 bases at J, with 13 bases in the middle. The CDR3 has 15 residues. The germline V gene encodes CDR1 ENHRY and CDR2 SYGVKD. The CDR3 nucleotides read TGTGCCATCAGTAAGACAGGACAGCTGAACACTGAAGCTTTCTTT. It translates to CAISKTGQLNTEAFF.

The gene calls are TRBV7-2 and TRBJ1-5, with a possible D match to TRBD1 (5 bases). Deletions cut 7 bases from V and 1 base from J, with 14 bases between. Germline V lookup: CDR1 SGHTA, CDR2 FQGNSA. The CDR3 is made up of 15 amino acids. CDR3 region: CASTGKVGSNQPQHF. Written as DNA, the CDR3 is TGTGCCAGCACAGGGAAAGTCGGGAGCAATCAGCCCCAGCATTTT.

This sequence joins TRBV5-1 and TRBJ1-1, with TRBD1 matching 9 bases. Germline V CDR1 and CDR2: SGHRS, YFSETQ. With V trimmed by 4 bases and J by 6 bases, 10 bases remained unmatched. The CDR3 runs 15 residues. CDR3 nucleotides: TGCGCCAGCAGCGAGACAGGGGGTAAGGGACCTGAAGCTTTCTTT. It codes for CASSETGGKGPEAFF.

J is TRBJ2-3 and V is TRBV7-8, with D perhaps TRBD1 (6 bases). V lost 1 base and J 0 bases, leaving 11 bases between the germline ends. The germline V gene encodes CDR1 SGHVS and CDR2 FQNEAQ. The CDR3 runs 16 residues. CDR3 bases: TGTGCCAGCAGCTTAGTCCAGGGGTCTAGCACAGATACGCAGTATTTT. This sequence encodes CASSLVQGSSTDTQYF.

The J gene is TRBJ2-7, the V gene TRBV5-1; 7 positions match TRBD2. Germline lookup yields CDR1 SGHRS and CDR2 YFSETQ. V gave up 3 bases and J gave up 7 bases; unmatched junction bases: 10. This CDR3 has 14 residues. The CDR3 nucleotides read TGCGCCAGCAGCTGGCCAGCCCAAGCGGGGGAGCAGTACTTC. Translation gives CASSWPAQAGEQYF.

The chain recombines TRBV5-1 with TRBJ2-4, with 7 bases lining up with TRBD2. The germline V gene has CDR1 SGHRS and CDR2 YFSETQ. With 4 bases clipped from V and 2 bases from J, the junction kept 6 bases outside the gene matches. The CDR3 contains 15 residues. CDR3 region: CASSPKAGSKNIQYF. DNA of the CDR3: TGCGCCAGCAGCCCTAAAGCGGGGTCCAAAAACATTCAGTACTTC.

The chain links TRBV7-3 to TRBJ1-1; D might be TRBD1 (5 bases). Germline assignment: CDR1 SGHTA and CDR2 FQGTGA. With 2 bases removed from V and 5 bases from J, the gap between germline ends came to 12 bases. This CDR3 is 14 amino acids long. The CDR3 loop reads CASSLQGSRTEAFF. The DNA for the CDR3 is TGTGCCAGCAGCTTACAGGGTTCGAGGACTGAAGCTTTCTTT.

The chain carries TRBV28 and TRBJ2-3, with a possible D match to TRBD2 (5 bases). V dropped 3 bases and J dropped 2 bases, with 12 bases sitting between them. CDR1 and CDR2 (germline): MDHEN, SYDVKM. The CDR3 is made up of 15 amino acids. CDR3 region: CASSFRPTITDTQYF. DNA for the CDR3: TGTGCCAGCAGTTTTAGGCCGACTATCACAGATACGCAGTATTTT.

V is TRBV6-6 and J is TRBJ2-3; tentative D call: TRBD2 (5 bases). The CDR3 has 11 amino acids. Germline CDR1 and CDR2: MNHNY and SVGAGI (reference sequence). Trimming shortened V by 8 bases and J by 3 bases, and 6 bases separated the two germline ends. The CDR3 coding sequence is TGTGCCAGCGGGAGAACAGATACGCAGTATTTT. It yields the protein CASGRTDTQYF.

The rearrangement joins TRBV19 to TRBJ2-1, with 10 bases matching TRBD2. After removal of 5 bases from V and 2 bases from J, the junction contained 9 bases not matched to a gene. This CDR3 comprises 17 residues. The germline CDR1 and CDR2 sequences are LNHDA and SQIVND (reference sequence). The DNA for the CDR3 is TGTGCCAGTAGTCTTTCTACTAGCGGGAAGACCTACAATGAGCAGTTCTTC. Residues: CASSLSTSGKTYNEQFF.

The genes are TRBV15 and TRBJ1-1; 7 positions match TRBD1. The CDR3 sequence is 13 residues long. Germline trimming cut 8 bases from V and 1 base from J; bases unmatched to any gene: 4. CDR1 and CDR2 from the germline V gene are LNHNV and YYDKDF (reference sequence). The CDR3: CATHGTANTEAFF. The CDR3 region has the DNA TGTGCCACCCACGGGACAGCGAACACTGAAGCTTTCTTT.

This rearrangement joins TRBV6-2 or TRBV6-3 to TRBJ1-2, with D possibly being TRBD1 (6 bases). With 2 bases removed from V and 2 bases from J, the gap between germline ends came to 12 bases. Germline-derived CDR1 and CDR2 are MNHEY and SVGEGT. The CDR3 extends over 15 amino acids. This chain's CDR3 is CASSYSVTGNYGYTF. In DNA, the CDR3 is TGTGCCAGCAGTTACAGCGTAACAGGGAACTATGGCTACACCTTC.

CDR3 protein: CASSSGLAGHYEQYF. As DNA, the CDR3 is TGTGCCAGCAGCTCGGGACTAGCGGGGCACTACGAGCAGTACTTC. The chain employs TRBV14 and TRBJ2-7, with 13 positions matching TRBD2. The V gene end was trimmed by 5 bases and the J gene end by 3 bases; junction bases not matched to a gene: 4. From germline, CDR1 is SGHDN and CDR2 FVKESK. The CDR3 totals 15 residues.

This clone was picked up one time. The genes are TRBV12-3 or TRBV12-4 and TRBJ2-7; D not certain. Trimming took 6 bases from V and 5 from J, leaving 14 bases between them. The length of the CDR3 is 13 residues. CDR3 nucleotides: TGTGCCAGCAGACCGACCGGAGTTAACGAGCAGTACTTC. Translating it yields CASRPTGVNEQYF.

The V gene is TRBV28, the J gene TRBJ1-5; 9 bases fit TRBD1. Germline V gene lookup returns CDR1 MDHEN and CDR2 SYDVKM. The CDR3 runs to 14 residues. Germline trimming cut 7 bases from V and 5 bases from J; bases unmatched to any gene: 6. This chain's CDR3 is CASTPTGGHQPQHF. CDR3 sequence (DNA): TGTGCCAGCACCCCAACAGGGGGCCATCAGCCCCAGCATTTT.

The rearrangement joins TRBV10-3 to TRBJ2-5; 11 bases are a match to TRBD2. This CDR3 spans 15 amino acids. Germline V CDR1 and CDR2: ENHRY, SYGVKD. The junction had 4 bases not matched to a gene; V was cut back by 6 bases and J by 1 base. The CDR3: CAISRLAGPQETQYF. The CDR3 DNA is TGTGCCATCAGCCGACTAGCGGGACCCCAAGAGACCCAGTACTTC.

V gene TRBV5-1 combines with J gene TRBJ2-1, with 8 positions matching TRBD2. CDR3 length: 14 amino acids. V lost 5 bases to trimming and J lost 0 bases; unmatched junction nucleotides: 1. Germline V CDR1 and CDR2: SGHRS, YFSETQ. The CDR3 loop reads CASSLAGSYNEQFF. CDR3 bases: TGCGCCAGCAGTCTAGCGGGCTCCTACAATGAGCAGTTCTTC.